Shown below are 25 T cell receptor beta chains from a single sample sequenced in a study of graft-versus-host responses after intestinal transplantation (dated by TCRdb to the early 2020s). Library preparation employed the immunoSEQ multiplex PCR assay. TCRdb limited this immuneACCESS table to in-frame rearrangements with V and J called. A share of clones is missing; checked studies link under half to unresolved V genes, and the rest is unexplained. This sample gives tens of thousands of clones in total; about 89% of them show up just once. About 2.1% of the sample is held by the ten biggest clonotypes. This specimen consisted of PBMCs, obtained around 320 days after intestinal transplant. These TCRs come from a human patient who received an intestinal transplant, so some T cells may come from the graft donor.

Only one count was recorded for this clone. The CDR3 nucleotides are TGTGCCAGCAGCCCCGGGACTAGCGGATTCACAGATACGCAGTATTTT. Amino acids: CASSPGTSGFTDTQYF. This chain connects TRBV7-3 to TRBJ2-3, with 11 bases aligning to TRBD2. There are 16 residues in the CDR3. V shed 5 bases and J 2 bases; nucleotides not matched to a gene: 6. CDR1 is SGHTA and CDR2 is FQGTGA in the germline V gene.

The chain recombines TRBV2 with TRBJ1-2; 11 bases align to TRBD1. CDR3 length: 14 residues. Per the germline V gene, CDR1 is SNHLY and CDR2 is FYNNEI. J was trimmed by 5 bases and V by 6 bases; bases with no gene match: 5. The CDR3 reads CASRAGTGGYGYTF. The DNA of the CDR3 is TGTGCCAGCAGAGCTGGGACAGGGGGATATGGCTACACCTTC.

The V and J genes are TRBV7-8 and TRBJ2-1, with 9 bases aligning to TRBD1. This CDR3 contains 14 residues. CDR1 SGHVS and CDR2 FQNEAQ come from the germline V gene. Unmatched junction bases numbered 7, after V lost 6 bases and J lost 7 bases. The CDR3 DNA is TGTGCCAGCAGTCCGCGGGACAGGGTAAATGAGCAGTTCTTC. Translated, it gives CASSPRDRVNEQFF.

The chain uses TRBV6-1 and TRBJ2-5; D is possibly TRBD2 (5 bases). The length of the CDR3 is 17 residues. Germline V gene sequence: CDR1 MNHNS, CDR2 SASEGT. Between the trimmed V and J ends, which lost 4 bases and 0 bases, there was a span of 18 bases. The DNA of the CDR3 is TGTGCCAGCAGTGGGGCCTCGTGGAGGAGTAACCAAGAGACCCAGTACTTC. Its protein is CASSGASWRSNQETQYF.

V and J are TRBV9 and TRBJ1-1; D not resolved. V lost 0 bases to trimming and J lost 7 bases, with 10 bases between them. The CDR3 extends over 13 amino acids. Germline CDR1 and CDR2: SGDLS and YYNGEE. The CDR3 loop is CASSVEGEVEAFF. The CDR3 coding sequence is TGTGCCAGCAGCGTAGAAGGAGAGGTTGAAGCTTTCTTT.

In this sample, this clone turned up a few times. The chain employs TRBV6-5 and TRBJ1-2, with D tentatively TRBD1 (6 bases). Trimming removed 0 bases at V and 4 bases at J, with 9 bases between. The germline V gene encodes CDR1 MNHEY and CDR2 SVGAGI. This CDR3 contains 14 residues. The CDR3 is CASSYSRDTYGYTF. The CDR3 nucleotides are TGTGCCAGCAGTTACTCGAGGGACACCTATGGCTACACCTTC.

This clone came up a few times. J is TRBJ2-7 and V is TRBV7-3, with 8 bases fitting TRBD1. Germline CDR1 is SGHTA and CDR2 is FQGTGA. This CDR3 contains 14 residues. J gave up 5 bases and V 5 bases, and 8 bases lay outside the gene matches. CDR3 coding DNA: TGTGCCAGCAGCCCTACAGGGGGAGGAAACGAGCAGTACTTC. Residues: CASSPTGGGNEQYF.

V is TRBV6-1 and J is TRBJ1-6, with TRBD1 as a possible D gene (5 bases). The CDR3 spans 13 residues. CDR1 MNHNS and CDR2 SASEGT come from the germline V gene. Trimming took 4 bases from V and 7 from J, leaving 8 bases between them. The CDR3 DNA follows: TGTGCCAGCAGTGTACGGGACAATTCACCCCTCCACTTT. Encoded protein: CASSVRDNSPLHF.

This chain uses TRBV4-1 with TRBJ2-2; D uncertain. The V gene lost 1 base and the J gene lost 6 bases, with 6 bases spanning the gap. The CDR3 covers 13 residues. Germline V CDR1 and CDR2: MGHRA, YSYEKL. The CDR3 region is CASSQVAAGELFF. As DNA, the CDR3 is TGCGCCAGCAGCCAAGTAGCTGCCGGGGAGCTGTTTTTT.

In its sample, this clone was seen once. The chain employs TRBV2 and TRBJ2-3; 11 nucleotides match TRBD2. CDR3 length: 15 amino acids. The junction had 1 base not matched to a gene; V was cut back by 3 bases and J by 2 bases. CDR1 and CDR2 (germline): SNHLY, FYNNEI. CDR3 in DNA: TGTGCCAGCAGTGATAGCGGGAGGGTCACAGATACGCAGTATTTT. Protein sequence: CASSDSGRVTDTQYF.

V usage is TRBV6-1 and J usage is TRBJ2-5; D is undetermined. Trimming pared 2 bases from V and 1 base from J, leaving 8 bases between. CDR3 length: 14 amino acids. In germline, CDR1 is MNHNS, CDR2 SASEGT. This chain's CDR3 is CASSELGIQETQYF. CDR3 DNA: TGTGCCAGCAGTGAACTAGGGATCCAAGAGACCCAGTACTTC.

This rearrangement joins TRBV9 to TRBJ1-2; tentatively, D is TRBD1 (5 bases). In germline, CDR1 is SGDLS, CDR2 YYNGEE. The V and J ends lost 4 bases and 8 bases respectively, with 12 bases between them. The CDR3 is made up of 12 amino acids. The DNA for the CDR3 is TGTGCCAGCAGCCCAGACTGGGGGGGCTACACCTTC. Translated, it gives CASSPDWGGYTF.

V is TRBV6-5 and J is TRBJ2-4; either TRBD1 or TRBD2 may fit D (5 bases each). The ends were cut back, 5 bases at V and 7 bases at J, with 18 bases in the middle. Germline V lookup: CDR1 MNHEY, CDR2 SVGAGI. The CDR3 sequence is 15 residues long. CDR3 protein: CASSPPGRARNIQYF. In DNA form, the CDR3 reads TGTGCCAGCAGTCCTCCGGGACGGGCTAGGAACATTCAGTACTTC.

The chain joins TRBV13 to TRBJ2-2, with D hard to call. Germline V gene data show CDR1 as PRHDT and CDR2 as FYEKMQ (reference sequence). The V end was cut by 6 bases, the J end by 0 bases, with 14 bases between. This CDR3 spans 16 amino acids. CDR3 region: CASSTILSANTGELFF. CDR3 in DNA: TGTGCCAGCAGTACCATTCTATCCGCGAACACCGGGGAGCTGTTTTTT.

This clone was detected once. V usage is TRBV5-4 and J usage is TRBJ2-2; a weak D match, TRBD1 (6 bases). The CDR3 contains 15 residues. Trimming stripped 2 bases from V and 4 bases from J, with 12 bases between. CDR1 is SGHNT, CDR2 YYREEE, per germline (reference sequence). CDR3 coding DNA: TGTGCCAGCAGCTTCCGGCAGGGGTCCACCGGGGAGCTGTTTTTT. Translation: CASSFRQGSTGELFF.

The rearrangement joins TRBV5-5 to TRBJ2-3; unclear D gene. The length of the CDR3 is 11 residues. Trimming shortened V by 0 bases and J by 4 bases, and 0 bases separated the two germline ends. Per the germline V gene, CDR1 is SGHKS and CDR2 is YYEKEE (reference sequence). The CDR3 spells CASSLADTQYF. The CDR3, as DNA: TGTGCCAGCAGCTTGGCAGATACGCAGTATTTT.

This chain joins TRBV21-1 and TRBJ1-2. TRBV21-1 has pseudogene status. The CDR3 extends over 15 amino acids. The CDR3 nucleotides read TGTGCCAGCAGCCTAAAAGGGCAGAAAGTTTATGGCTACACCTTC. Translating gives CASSLKGQKVYGYTF.

The chain has TRBV12-5 and TRBJ2-2, with 12 bases matching TRBD2. CDR1 is LGHNT, CDR2 FRNRAP, per germline. This CDR3 has 16 amino acids. J gave up 7 bases and V 5 bases, and 8 bases lay outside the gene matches. The CDR3 nucleotides read TGTGCTAGTGGTGACTGGACTAGCGGGAAGTGCGGGGAGCTGTTTTTT. Amino acid sequence: CASGDWTSGKCGELFF.

This clone appeared a few times. This chain connects TRBV6-5 to TRBJ1-5; 9 bases are shared with TRBD1. The ends lost 7 bases at V and 5 bases at J; junction bases unmatched: 9. The CDR3 totals 15 residues. In germline, CDR1 is MNHEY, CDR2 SVGAGI. CDR3 bases: TGTGCCAGCAAGGTCTTGACAGGGGGTCATCAGCCCCAGCATTTT. Translating it yields CASKVLTGGHQPQHF.

The rearrangement links TRBV4-1 to TRBJ2-2; 7 nucleotides match TRBD1. Germline CDR1 reads MGHRA; CDR2 reads YSYEKL. The J segment lost 1 base and the V segment lost 4 bases, leaving 0 bases of the junction unmatched. This CDR3 is 14 amino acids long. The CDR3 is CASSRTGNTGELFF. The CDR3 bases are TGCGCCAGCAGCCGGACAGGGAACACCGGGGAGCTGTTTTTT.

The rearrangement joins TRBV6-5 to TRBJ1-1; no reliable D call. V gave up 3 bases and J gave up 3 bases, with 8 bases separating them. The CDR3 consists of 13 residues. From germline, CDR1 is MNHEY and CDR2 SVGAGI. CDR3 DNA: TGTGCCAGCAGTTATGGGAAGTACACTGAAGCTTTCTTT. Its protein product is CASSYGKYTEAFF.

The V and J genes are TRBV29-1 and TRBJ2-2, with no clear D. CDR3 length: 11 amino acids. Trimming pared 7 bases from V and 3 bases from J, leaving 6 bases between. CDR1 and CDR2 from the germline V gene are SQVTM and ANQGSEA. The DNA of the CDR3 is TGCAGCGCTGCGGACACCGGGGAGCTGTTTTTT. Translation: CSAADTGELFF.

This CDR3 reads CASSVASSSTGELFF. CDR3 bases: TGTGCCAGCAGCGTAGCTAGCTCCTCCACCGGGGAGCTGTTTTTT. V gene TRBV9 combines with J gene TRBJ2-2; D possibly corresponds to TRBD2 (5 bases). This CDR3 has 15 amino acids. Germline assignment: CDR1 SGDLS and CDR2 YYNGEE. Trimming stripped 0 bases from V and 4 bases from J, with 10 bases between.

The chain recombines TRBV4-1 with TRBJ2-3, with D perhaps TRBD1 (6 bases). The CDR3 is made up of 17 amino acids. Germline assignment: CDR1 MGHRA and CDR2 YSYEKL. The V and J ends lost 5 bases and 2 bases respectively, with 20 bases between them. The CDR3 loop is CASSFGPKTGHTDTQYF. Written as DNA, the CDR3 is TGCGCCAGCAGCTTTGGTCCTAAGACAGGACACACAGATACGCAGTATTTT.

V is TRBV7-8 and J is TRBJ2-1; 7 positions agree with TRBD2. The CDR3 runs 15 residues. Looked up from germline, CDR1 is SGHVS and CDR2 is FQNEAQ. V dropped 1 base and J dropped 6; count of bases not matched to a gene: 6. The CDR3 loop is CASSLGGRAINEQFF. The CDR3, as DNA: TGTGCCAGCAGCTTAGGAGGGAGGGCTATCAATGAGCAGTTCTTC.